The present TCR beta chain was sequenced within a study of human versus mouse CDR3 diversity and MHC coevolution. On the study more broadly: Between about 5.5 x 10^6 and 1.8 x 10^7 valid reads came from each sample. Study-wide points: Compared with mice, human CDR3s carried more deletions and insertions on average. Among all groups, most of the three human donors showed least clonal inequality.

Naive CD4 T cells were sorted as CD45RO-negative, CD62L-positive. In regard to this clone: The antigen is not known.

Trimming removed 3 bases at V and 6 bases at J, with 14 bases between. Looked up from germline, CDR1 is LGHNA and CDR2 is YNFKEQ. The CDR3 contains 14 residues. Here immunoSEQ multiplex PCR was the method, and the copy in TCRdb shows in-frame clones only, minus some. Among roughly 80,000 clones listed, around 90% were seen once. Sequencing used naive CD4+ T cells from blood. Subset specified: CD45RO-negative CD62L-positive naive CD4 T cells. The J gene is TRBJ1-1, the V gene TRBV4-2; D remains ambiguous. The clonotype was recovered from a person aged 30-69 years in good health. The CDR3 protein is CASSQAGVRPEAFF. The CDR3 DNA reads TGTGCCAGCAGCCAGGCCGGGGTGAGACCTGAAGCTTTCTTT.